This record covers a single T cell receptor (beta chain). Antigen specificity is unknown. Some second doses came at about 4 weeks and others at about 12 weeks; these were pooled. The entry originates in a study of T cell responses to AZD1222 COVID-19 vaccine. Germline V gene data show CDR1 as SNHLY and CDR2 as FYNNEI. The CDR3 loop spans 15 amino acids. Trimming left V 3 bases short and J 7 bases short, with 16 bases between. Notes on the study in general: Only five or six AZD1222 recipients tested seropositive at baseline. CD4 TCRs covered the whole spike, strongest at regions 160-218 and 743-854. Of spike-specific TCRs, nearly half reportedly target regions left unmutated in variants.

Data came from immunoSEQ multiplex PCR; TCRdb stores just in-frame clones and leaves some out. The data show 57,000 or so clones, about 81% seen once. This TCR was recovered from an adult who received the AZD1222 COVID-19 vaccine. The V call is TRBV2, the J call TRBJ2-1; D is undetermined. The sequenced sample was peripheral blood, obtained 28 days after the second AZD1222 dose. CDR3 DNA sequence: TGTGCCAGCAGTGAGGCTAGAGGAGTGGGGAATGAGCAGTTCTTC. As protein: CASSEARGVGNEQFF.